Following are 19 T cell receptor beta chains from one sample sequenced in a study of blood T cell repertoires in COVID-19. This table comes from immunoSEQ multiplex PCR, and its TCRdb copy is limited to in-frame clones, with some not included. This table holds 110,000 or so clones, around 90% found once. The specimen was peripheral blood. The receptor set was obtained from a human donor in a cohort sampled during active COVID-19.

The chain links TRBV10-3 to TRBJ2-4, with D maybe TRBD1 (5 bases). Germline-derived CDR1 and CDR2 are ENHRY and SYGVKD. CDR3 length: 14 residues. The V end was cut by 3 bases, the J end by 4 bases, with 10 bases between. CDR3 nucleotides: TGTGCCATCAGTGATAACAGGTTGAAAAACATTCAGTACTTC. The encoded protein is CAISDNRLKNIQYF.

The chain has TRBV19 and TRBJ1-2, with D perhaps TRBD1 (5 bases). This CDR3 is built from 13 residues. CDR1 is LNHDA and CDR2 is SQIVND in the germline V gene (reference sequence). V lost 3 bases to trimming and J lost 4 bases, with 9 bases between them. CDR3 sequence: CASSMGQVYGYTF. In DNA, the CDR3 is TGTGCCAGTAGTATGGGGCAGGTCTATGGCTACACCTTC.

The V gene is TRBV7-9, the J gene TRBJ2-7; D is possibly TRBD1 (5 bases). Trimming pared 1 base from V and 0 bases from J, leaving 7 bases between. The CDR3 extends over 14 amino acids. Germline V gene lookup returns CDR1 SEHNR and CDR2 FQNEAQ (reference sequence). As DNA, the CDR3 is TGTGCCAGCAGCTTAGTAGGGGACTCCTACGAGCAGTACTTC. Its translation is CASSLVGDSYEQYF.

The chain joins TRBV6-5 to TRBJ2-7; 9 bases fit TRBD2. The CDR3 has 15 amino acids. The V gene end was trimmed by 0 bases and the J gene end by 3 bases; junction bases not matched to a gene: 3. CDR1 and CDR2 (germline): MNHEY, SVGAGI. CDR3: CASSYSGTSRYEQYF. Here the CDR3 DNA reads TGTGCCAGCAGTTACTCTGGGACTAGCCGCTACGAGCAGTACTTC.

This clone was observed once. J is TRBJ1-2 and V is TRBV6-6; 11 positions agree with TRBD1. V trimming: 11 bases; J trimming: 4 bases; junction bases outside the gene matches: 15. The length of the CDR3 is 16 residues. CDR1 is MNHNY, CDR2 SVGAGI, per germline (reference sequence). CDR3 loop: CAGPNGTGGNFYGYTF. CDR3 nucleotide sequence: TGTGCCGGGCCAAATGGGACAGGGGGTAATTTCTATGGCTACACCTTC.

V and J are TRBV14 and TRBJ2-7; the match to TRBD1 covers 7 bases. Germline loops: CDR1 SGHDN, CDR2 FVKESK. The CDR3 contains 15 residues. J gave up 0 bases and V 5 bases, and 7 bases lay outside the gene matches. CDR3 nucleotides: TGTGCCAGCAGCAGAACCGGGACAGCCTCCTACGAGCAGTACTTC. This sequence encodes CASSRTGTASYEQYF.

This chain links TRBV7-2 with TRBJ2-2, with TRBD2 matching over 8 bases. The CDR3 extends over 15 amino acids. Losses at the gene ends were 4 bases for V and 1 base for J; bases not matched to a gene: 2. CDR1 is SGHTA and CDR2 is FQGNSA in the germline V gene. CDR3 sequence: CASSWAGGNTGELFF. DNA for the CDR3: TGTGCCAGCAGCTGGGCGGGGGGGAACACCGGGGAGCTGTTTTTT. The complete variable domain, with remaining parts taken from reference TRBV7-2 and TRBJ2-2, reads GAGVSQSPSNKVTEKGKDVELRCDPISGHTALYWYRQSLGQGLEFLIYFQGNSAPDKSGLPSDRFSAERTGGSVSTLTIQRTQQEDSAVYLCASSWAGGNTGELFFGEGSRLTVL.

V is TRBV7-9 and J is TRBJ1-3, with D maybe TRBD1 (5 bases). Trimming removed 0 bases from V and 4 bases from J, with 16 bases in between. Per germline, CDR1 SEHNR and CDR2 FQNEAQ (reference sequence). There are 17 residues in the CDR3. Here the CDR3 reads CASSLAGSRASGNTIYF. CDR3 bases: TGTGCCAGCAGCTTAGCGGGCAGCAGGGCGTCAGGAAACACCATATATTTT.

V usage is TRBV15 and J usage is TRBJ2-2, with D possibly being TRBD2 (5 bases). The CDR3 covers 15 residues. CDR1 and CDR2 (germline): LNHNV, YYDKDF (reference sequence). V was trimmed by 0 bases and J by 1 base, leaving 6 bases between them. The CDR3 loop is CATSRDGMNTGELFF. The DNA of the CDR3 is TGTGCCACCAGCAGAGACGGGATGAACACCGGGGAGCTGTTTTTT.

This clone was seen once. This sequence joins TRBV19 and TRBJ1-2; 8 positions agree with TRBD1. J was trimmed by 2 bases and V by 10 bases; bases with no gene match: 6. This CDR3 spans 13 amino acids. Germline CDR1 reads LNHDA; CDR2 reads SQIVND (reference sequence). The CDR3 region is CATDRGSNYGYTF. CDR3 in DNA: TGTGCCACCGACAGGGGTTCGAACTATGGCTACACCTTC. Full variable domain (missing parts from reference TRBV19 and TRBJ1-2): DGGITQSPKYLFRKEGQNVTLSCEQNLNHDAMYWYRQDPGQGLRLIYYSQIVNDFQKGDIAEGYSVSREKKESFPLTVTSAQKNPTAFYLCATDRGSNYGYTFGSGTRLTVV.

V usage is TRBV5-6 and J usage is TRBJ1-2, with 7 bases fitting TRBD1. This CDR3 contains 14 residues. Germline V gives CDR1 SGHDT, CDR2 YYEEEE. V was clipped by 5 bases and J by 4 bases; unmatched bases: 8. Here the CDR3 reads CASRDTGDSYGYTF. The CDR3 DNA sequence: TGTGCCAGCAGGGATACCGGGGACAGCTATGGCTACACCTTC.

The rearrangement links TRBV18 to TRBJ2-7; 7 bases line up with TRBD1. Germline CDR1 KGHSH, CDR2 LQKENI. CDR3 length: 12 residues. With 6 bases clipped from V and 3 bases from J, the junction kept 2 bases outside the gene matches. Written as DNA, the CDR3 is TGTGCCAGCTCCCGGGACAGCTACGAGCAGTACTTC. Amino acids: CASSRDSYEQYF.

This clone was counted a single time. V usage is TRBV28 and J usage is TRBJ1-3; D is uncertain. This CDR3 spans 14 amino acids. Germline V gives CDR1 MDHEN, CDR2 SYDVKM. Deletions cut 6 bases from V and 2 bases from J, with 11 bases between. CDR3 sequence reads: CASRTAGTGNTIYF. The CDR3, as DNA: TGTGCCAGCAGAACCGCGGGGACTGGAAACACCATATATTTT.

V gene TRBV10-3 combines with J gene TRBJ2-5, with a weak D call TRBD1 (6 bases). V was trimmed by 0 bases and J by 2 bases, leaving 7 bases between them. The CDR3 has 14 amino acids. The V gene's germline CDR1 is ENHRY and CDR2 SYGVKD. CDR3: CAISESGQQETQYF. In DNA form, the CDR3 reads TGTGCCATCAGTGAGTCAGGACAGCAAGAGACCCAGTACTTC.

This rearrangement joins TRBV19 to TRBJ1-3; no reliable D call. The CDR3 loop spans 14 amino acids. CDR1 and CDR2 from the germline V gene are LNHDA and SQIVND (reference sequence). The germline V and J ends were trimmed by 7 bases and 4 bases, with 14 bases remaining between them. The CDR3 DNA reads as TGTGCCAGTAATGGTCCCAGGAGGGGAAACACCATATATTTT. Translating it yields CASNGPRRGNTIYF.

This clone was detected once. The chain uses TRBV11-3 and TRBJ2-3; a possible D gene is TRBD2 (5 bases). This CDR3 comprises 14 residues. V lost 5 bases to trimming and J lost 2 bases, with 11 bases between them. Per the germline V gene, CDR1 is SGHNT and CDR2 is YENEEA. The CDR3 sequence is CASSRTGDTDTQYF. The CDR3 bases are TGTGCCAGCAGCCGGACCGGGGACACAGATACGCAGTATTTT.

Comments on this clone: Within the sample, other DNA sequences also encode this same CDR3. The chain links TRBV7-9 to TRBJ2-1; 8 bases fit TRBD2. The CDR3 is 15 residues long. J lost 0 bases, V lost 5 bases, and 3 bases had no gene match. Germline V gene sequence: CDR1 SEHNR, CDR2 FQNEAQ (reference sequence). The CDR3 loop is CASSVSGGSYNEQFF. The CDR3 DNA follows: TGTGCCAGCAGCGTGAGCGGGGGCTCCTACAATGAGCAGTTCTTC.

The J gene is TRBJ1-2, the V gene TRBV20-1; 7 bases are a match to TRBD1. Germline trimming cut 3 bases from V and 7 bases from J; bases unmatched to any gene: 8. Germline V gene lookup returns CDR1 DFQATT and CDR2 SNEGSKA (reference sequence). The CDR3 covers 13 residues. CDR3 protein: CSASSSTGPGYTF. In DNA form, the CDR3 reads TGCAGTGCTAGTTCCTCGACAGGGCCTGGCTACACCTTC.

This chain joins TRBV7-8 and TRBJ2-1; no clear D gene. The CDR3 is 18 amino acids. Germline lookup yields CDR1 SGHVS and CDR2 FQNEAQ. V lost 5 bases to trimming and J lost 0 bases, with 20 bases between them. Here the CDR3 DNA reads TGTGCCAGCAGCGCAGTCATCTTGCCTACGGGCTCCTACAATGAGCAGTTCTTC. Protein: CASSAVILPTGSYNEQFF.